The next 29 T cell receptor beta chains were all read from a single sample in a study of control samples from healthy donors and cancer patients. Sequencing used immunoSEQ multiplex PCR; TCRdb keeps in-frame clones, though not all of them. The repertoire holds 45,000 to 60,000 clones, with roughly nine tenths as singletons. The material sequenced was PBMCs. The receptors here all came from a man aged 55 to 69 with head and neck cancer.

The chain employs TRBV7-9 and TRBJ2-5, with TRBD1 as a possible D gene (8 bases). The CDR3 is 14 amino acids. V shed 5 bases and J shed 5 bases, with 15 bases lying between them. Germline V gives CDR1 SEHNR, CDR2 FQNEAQ (reference sequence). CDR3 protein: CASSTTGGAETQYF. The CDR3 DNA is TGTGCCAGCAGCACAACAGGGGGGGCGGAGACCCAGTACTTC.

The chain uses TRBV5-1 and TRBJ2-1; D remains unclear. V was trimmed by 4 bases and J by 7 bases, leaving 12 bases between them. CDR1 and CDR2 (germline): SGHRS, YFSETQ. CDR3 length equals 13 residues. The CDR3 loop reads CASSTWSGNEQFF. The CDR3 DNA reads TGCGCCAGCAGCACCTGGTCAGGTAATGAGCAGTTCTTC. Complete variable domain (other parts from reference TRBV5-1 and TRBJ2-1): KAGVTQTPRYLIKTRGQQVTLSCSPISGHRSVSWYQQTPGQGLQFLFEYFSETQRNKGNFPGRFSGRQFSNSRSEMNVSTLELGDSALYLCASSTWSGNEQFFGPGTRLTVL.

The rearrangement links TRBV4-3 to TRBJ2-1; D gene uncertain. The ends were cut back, 0 bases at V and 8 bases at J, with 14 bases in the middle. Per the germline V gene, CDR1 is LGHNA and CDR2 is YSLEER. The CDR3 length is 15 residues. CDR3 protein: CASSQDRVVHDEQFF. CDR3 bases: TGCGCCAGCAGCCAAGATCGGGTGGTGCACGATGAGCAGTTCTTC.

The gene calls are TRBV19 and TRBJ1-1, with a weak D call TRBD1 (6 bases). Trimming stripped 5 bases from V and 4 bases from J, with 17 bases between. CDR1 and CDR2 (germline): LNHDA, SQIVND (reference sequence). There are 15 residues in the CDR3. The CDR3 spells CASSGAGGPGTEAFF. DNA for the CDR3: TGTGCCAGTAGTGGGGCCGGGGGGCCCGGCACTGAAGCTTTCTTT.

The rearrangement links TRBV7-9 to TRBJ2-2, with D unresolved. Germline lookup yields CDR1 SEHNR and CDR2 FQNEAQ (reference sequence). The V end lost 2 bases, the J end lost 4 bases, and 5 bases lay between the germline ends. The CDR3 has 13 amino acids. The DNA of the CDR3 is TGTGCCAGCAGCTTATCAGTCACCGGGGAGCTGTTTTTT. Translated: CASSLSVTGELFF.

The CDR3 DNA sequence: TGTGCCAGCAGCTCCGGATCAGGGGGCGAGTACGAGCAGTACTTC. It codes for CASSSGSGGEYEQYF. The rearrangement links TRBV11-3 to TRBJ2-7, with 8 bases identical to TRBD1. Per the germline V gene, CDR1 is SGHNT and CDR2 is YENEEA. CDR3 length equals 15 residues. The trim removed 4 bases at V and 4 bases at J, leaving 9 bases unmatched.

The chain combines TRBV6-5 with TRBJ1-5; 7 positions agree with TRBD1. Per germline, CDR1 MNHEY and CDR2 SVGAGI. The CDR3 spans 13 residues. The junction had 7 bases not matched to a gene; V was cut back by 10 bases and J by 4 bases. The chain's CDR3 is CATRTGANQPQHF. In DNA, the CDR3 is TGTGCCACCCGGACAGGCGCAAATCAGCCCCAGCATTTT.

On this clone: At one boundary the junction diverges from the germline segment, which might be a read error. The chain employs TRBV7-3 and TRBJ2-2; a possible D gene is TRBD1 (6 bases). Germline CDR1 SGHTA, CDR2 FQGTGA. The length of the CDR3 is 15 residues. CDR3 region: CASAPLTGNPGELFF. In DNA form, the CDR3 reads TGTGCCAGCGCACCTCTCACAGGGAACCCCGGGGAGCTGTTTTTT.

The chain joins TRBV7-2 to TRBJ1-3, with D tentatively TRBD1 (6 bases). Germline V gene lookup returns CDR1 SGHTA and CDR2 FQGNSA. Trimming removed 1 base from V and 0 bases from J, with 16 bases in between. The CDR3 contains 18 residues. CDR3 region: CASSLVGGGSNSGNTIYF. The CDR3, as DNA: TGTGCCAGCAGCTTAGTAGGGGGGGGCAGTAACTCTGGAAACACCATATATTTT. Filled out from reference TRBV7-2 and TRBJ1-3, the complete variable domain reads GAGVSQSPSNKVTEKGKDVELRCDPISGHTALYWYRQSLGQGLEFLIYFQGNSAPDKSGLPSDRFSAERTGGSVSTLTIQRTQQEDSAVYLCASSLVGGGSNSGNTIYFGEGSWLTVV.

DNA of the CDR3: TGTGCCAGCAGCTTAAGCGGGAGAGGAGGCGGGGAGCTGTTTTTT. It encodes CASSLSGRGGGELFF. J is TRBJ2-2 and V is TRBV7-9, with TRBD2 matching 8 bases. This CDR3 comprises 15 residues. The junction had 6 bases not matched to a gene; V was cut back by 2 bases and J by 7 bases. The germline CDR1 and CDR2 sequences are SEHNR and FQNEAQ (reference sequence).

The chain combines TRBV7-9 with TRBJ2-1; 9 nucleotides match TRBD1. V shed 2 bases and J 5 bases; nucleotides not matched to a gene: 4. From germline, CDR1 is SEHNR and CDR2 FQNEAQ (reference sequence). CDR3 size: 15 residues. The CDR3 region is CASSLTGTGHNEQFF. CDR3 bases: TGTGCCAGCAGCTTAACAGGGACAGGGCACAATGAGCAGTTCTTC.

This chain links TRBV12-3 or TRBV12-4 with TRBJ1-1; 8 bases match TRBD1. Unmatched junction bases numbered 4, after V lost 6 bases and J lost 4 bases. This CDR3 spans 13 amino acids. CDR3 coding DNA: TGTGCCAGCAGAACAGGGGGAGGCACTGAAGCTTTCTTT. This sequence encodes CASRTGGGTEAFF.

V gene TRBV29-1 combines with J gene TRBJ1-3, with 7 bases lining up with TRBD1. CDR1 and CDR2 from the germline V gene are SQVTM and ANQGSEA. There are 12 residues in the CDR3. Trimming took 4 bases from V and 4 from J; bases not matched to a gene: 1. CDR3 DNA: TGCAGCGTTGGGGACAGAGGAAACACCATATATTTT. It translates to CSVGDRGNTIYF.

As for this clone: Other nucleotide sequences in the sample specify the same CDR3. The chain uses TRBV6-5 and TRBJ1-4; tentatively, D is TRBD1 (6 bases). The germline V and J ends were trimmed by 0 bases and 8 bases, with 13 bases remaining between them. Germline V gene data show CDR1 as MNHEY and CDR2 as SVGAGI. CDR3 length: 15 amino acids. CDR3 amino acids: CASSYSGNRAEKLFF. CDR3 DNA sequence: TGTGCCAGCAGTTACTCGGGAAACAGGGCGGAAAAACTGTTTTTT.

V is TRBV9 and J is TRBJ2-5; 7 bases are a match to TRBD1. Germline V lookup: CDR1 SGDLS, CDR2 YYNGEE. The CDR3 is 15 amino acids. Losses at the gene ends were 3 bases for V and 5 bases for J; bases not matched to a gene: 10. The chain's CDR3 is CASSGTGEVLETQYF. CDR3 coding DNA: TGTGCCAGCAGCGGCACAGGGGAAGTATTGGAGACCCAGTACTTC.

The chain links TRBV20-1 to TRBJ2-7; the match to TRBD1 covers 7 bases. The CDR3 extends over 11 amino acids. Germline CDR1 DFQATT, CDR2 SNEGSKA (reference sequence). CDR3 bases: TGCAATACGGGACAGCCCTACGAGCAGTACTTC. It translates to CNTGQPYEQYF.

The V gene is TRBV12-3 or TRBV12-4, the J gene TRBJ2-1; D is unclear. CDR3 size: 11 residues. Trimming pared 11 bases from V and 8 bases from J, leaving 13 bases between. CDR3 region: CASRRSDEQFF. The DNA for the CDR3 is TGTGCCTCCCGGCGCTCCGATGAGCAGTTCTTC.

The chain links TRBV5-4 to TRBJ2-5, with TRBD1 as a possible D gene (5 bases). V dropped 4 bases and J dropped 1 base, with 11 bases sitting between them. The V gene's germline CDR1 is SGHNT and CDR2 YYREEE (reference sequence). CDR3 length equals 14 residues. CDR3 bases: TGTGCCAGCAGCATGACAGTTGCCCAAGAGACCCAGTACTTC. Its protein product is CASSMTVAQETQYF. The variable domain in full, with the rest retrieved from reference TRBV5-4 and TRBJ2-5, is ETGVTQSPTHLIKTRGQQVTLRCSSQSGHNTVSWYQQALGQGPQFIFQYYREEENGRGNFPPRFSGLQFPNYSSELNVNALELDDSALYLCASSMTVAQETQYFGPGTRLLVL.

The rearrangement links TRBV4-3 to TRBJ1-3; tentatively, D is TRBD1 (6 bases). CDR3 length equals 15 residues. The V gene lost 4 bases and the J gene lost 7 bases, with 17 bases spanning the gap. Germline V CDR1 and CDR2: LGHNA, YSLEER. The CDR3 DNA follows: TGCGCCAGCAGCCGAGAGTGGAAAGGGGGTAACACCATATATTTT. This translates into CASSREWKGGNTIYF.

The chain has TRBV6-1 and TRBJ1-2; D is unclear. Per germline, CDR1 MNHNS and CDR2 SASEGT. Trimming stripped 5 bases from V and 0 bases from J, with 7 bases between. The CDR3 consists of 13 residues. The CDR3 region has the DNA TGTGCCAGCAGTTCAGGAGCTAACTATGGCTACACCTTC. As protein: CASSSGANYGYTF.

This chain uses TRBV11-2 with TRBJ1-1; 8 bases are shared with TRBD1. Losses at the gene ends were 1 base for V and 4 bases for J; bases not matched to a gene: 5. Looked up from germline, CDR1 is SGHAT and CDR2 is FQNNGV. This CDR3 spans 15 amino acids. CDR3 nucleotides: TGTGCCAGCAGCTTAGGCGGGACAGGACTCACTGAAGCTTTCTTT. Protein product: CASSLGGTGLTEAFF.

This clone turned up a few times. The chain employs TRBV5-1 and TRBJ1-5; no clear D gene. Trimming cost V 0 bases and J 1 base, with 8 bases left between them. Germline V lookup: CDR1 SGHRS, CDR2 YFSETQ. The CDR3 is 15 amino acids. The CDR3 reads CASSLEGYSNQPQHF. CDR3 DNA: TGCGCCAGCAGCTTGGAAGGGTACAGCAATCAGCCCCAGCATTTT.

J is TRBJ2-2 and V is TRBV4-1; D uncertain. The germline V and J ends were trimmed by 3 bases and 5 bases, with 13 bases remaining between them. Germline CDR1 reads MGHRA; CDR2 reads YSYEKL. The CDR3 has 15 amino acids. The CDR3 loop reads CASSHPSRETGELFF. DNA of the CDR3: TGCGCCAGCAGCCACCCATCGCGAGAGACCGGGGAGCTGTTTTTT.

CDR3 sequence reads: CAWSGIGNTIYF. In DNA form, the CDR3 reads TGTGCCTGGAGTGGGATTGGAAACACCATATATTTT. The chain combines TRBV30 with TRBJ1-3; D remains unclear. Trimming left V 1 base short and J 3 bases short, with 4 bases between. The CDR3 consists of 12 residues. Germline V CDR1 and CDR2: GTSNPN, SVGIG (reference sequence).

This clone has more than one count but fewer than ten. This chain uses TRBV11-2 with TRBJ2-3; D call uncertain. The CDR3 length is 14 residues. The germline gives CDR1 SGHAT, CDR2 FQNNGV. Trimming took off 4 bases at V and 1 base at J, with 9 bases between the two ends. DNA of the CDR3: TGTGCCAGCAGCTCTCGGACCGGCACAGATACGCAGTATTTT. Protein: CASSSRTGTDTQYF.

The rearrangement joins TRBV7-2 to TRBJ2-4; TRBD2 aligns across 14 bases. The junction had 1 base not matched to a gene; V was cut back by 3 bases and J by 6 bases. Germline-derived CDR1 and CDR2 are SGHTA and FQGNSA. The CDR3 is made up of 15 amino acids. Here the CDR3 reads CASSFGTSGGNIQYF. The DNA for the CDR3 is TGTGCCAGCAGCTTCGGGACTAGCGGGGGAAACATTCAGTACTTC.

On this clone itself: One end of the junction does not line up with germline, which may come from a read error. This same CDR3 is encoded by further DNA sequences in the sample. This chain connects TRBV5-5 to TRBJ1-5, with TRBD1 identical over 11 bases. The CDR3 loop spans 18 amino acids. Germline V gene sequence: CDR1 SGHKS, CDR2 YYEKEE (reference sequence). This CDR3 reads CASSPNGTGGGSNQPQHF. For the CDR3, the DNA is TGCGCCAGCAGCCCCAACGGGACAGGGGGGGGAAGCAATCAGCCCCAGCATTTT. Combining the CDR3 with reference TRBV5-5 and TRBJ1-5 gives the whole variable domain DAGVTQSPTHLIKTRGQQVTLRCSPISGHKSVSWYQQVLGQGPQFIFQYYEKEERGRGNFPDRFSARQFPNYSSELNVNALLLGDSALYLCASSPNGTGGGSNQPQHFGDGTRLSIL.

The chain has TRBV28 and TRBJ1-3; no definite D call. This CDR3 has 16 amino acids. Germline lookup yields CDR1 MDHEN and CDR2 SYDVKM. Trimming stripped 2 bases from V and 0 bases from J, with 11 bases between. The CDR3 sequence is CASSLRAGSSGNTIYF. The CDR3 DNA sequence: TGTGCCAGCAGTTTACGGGCGGGAAGCTCTGGAAACACCATATATTTT.

This clone appeared once. The chain carries TRBV24-1 and TRBJ1-1; TRBD1 aligns across 12 bases. CDR1 is KGHDR, CDR2 SFDVKD, per germline. J lost 7 bases, V lost 5 bases, and 13 bases had no gene match. The CDR3 is 17 residues long. CDR3 nucleotide sequence: TGTGCCACCAGTGGGACTCCGGGACAGGGGGCGTTGGTTGAAGCTTTCTTT. Its protein product is CATSGTPGQGALVEAFF.